These 19 T cell receptor beta chains came from one sample sequenced in a study of shared clonotypes between healthy human individuals. TCRdb's copy holds only in-frame clones and misses some; the assay was immunoSEQ multiplex PCR. The data hold about 1.1 million clones, with around 77% observed a single time. Sequences were obtained from memory CD4+ T cells from PBMCs. Subset reported: CD45RA-negative fraction. Receptor source: a man in his late teens or twenties in good health. Some clones in this sample may be carry-over from other donors' samples.

The chain carries TRBV4-2 and TRBJ2-7, with D unresolved. The CDR3 has 13 residues. V was trimmed by 4 bases and J by 3 bases, leaving 10 bases between them. Germline V gene sequence: CDR1 LGHNA, CDR2 YNFKEQ. This CDR3 reads CASSPRVGYEQYF. CDR3 DNA: TGTGCCAGCAGCCCCCGGGTCGGCTACGAGCAGTACTTC.

The chain combines TRBV7-8 with TRBJ2-2; possible D gene TRBD2, 5 bases. Trimming stripped 4 bases from V and 0 bases from J, with 12 bases between. The CDR3 runs to 16 residues. CDR1 and CDR2 from the germline V gene are SGHVS and FQNEAQ. The CDR3 reads CASSSRGQTNTGELFF. DNA for the CDR3: TGTGCCAGCAGCTCCCGCGGGCAGACGAACACCGGGGAGCTGTTTTTT.

The chain recombines TRBV6-1 with TRBJ2-1; D remains ambiguous. Per the germline V gene, CDR1 is MNHNS and CDR2 is SASEGT. Deletions cut 1 base from V and 3 bases from J, with 13 bases between. The CDR3 totals 16 residues. CDR3 nucleotide sequence: TGTGCCAGCAGTGAAGTAGGGCGAACTTTCTACAATGAGCAGTTCTTC. This sequence encodes CASSEVGRTFYNEQFF.

This chain connects TRBV2 to TRBJ1-5; 7 bases match TRBD1. The V and J ends lost 5 bases and 6 bases, in that order; junction bases with no gene match: 7. Germline V gives CDR1 SNHLY, CDR2 FYNNEI. The CDR3 consists of 14 residues. The CDR3 DNA reads as TGTGCCAGCAGTCGACAGGGCTTGAGTCAGCCCCAGCATTTT. Its protein product is CASSRQGLSQPQHF.

The rearrangement uses TRBV5-1 and TRBJ2-7; the D is unclear. CDR3 size: 16 residues. The germline gives CDR1 SGHRS, CDR2 YFSETQ. V was shortened by 0 bases and J by 4 bases, with 17 bases between the two germline ends. CDR3 sequence: CASSLGGQVGLYEQYF. The DNA of the CDR3 is TGCGCCAGCAGCTTGGGTGGTCAGGTGGGGTTATACGAGCAGTACTTC. The variable domain in full, with the rest retrieved from reference TRBV5-1 and TRBJ2-7, is KAGVTQTPRYLIKTRGQQVTLSCSPISGHRSVSWYQQTPGQGLQFLFEYFSETQRNKGNFPGRFSGRQFSNSRSEMNVSTLELGDSALYLCASSLGGQVGLYEQYFGPGTRLTVT.

V gene TRBV28 combines with J gene TRBJ1-5, with D unresolved. The CDR3 runs 12 residues. V lost 1 base, J lost 6 bases, and 4 bases lay in between. Germline V lookup: CDR1 MDHEN, CDR2 SYDVKM. CDR3 bases: TGTGCCAGCAGTTTATATAGTCAGCCCCAGCATTTT. Translating gives CASSLYSQPQHF. The whole variable domain, remainder taken from reference TRBV28 and TRBJ1-5, is DVKVTQSSRYLVKRTGEKVFLECVQDMDHENMFWYRQDPGLGLRLIYFSYDVKMKEKGDIPEGYSVSREKKERFSLILESASTNQTSMYLCASSLYSQPQHFGDGTRLSIL.

Only a few counts were recorded for this clone. V and J are TRBV6-5 and TRBJ2-1; D remains unclear. Germline loops: CDR1 MNHEY, CDR2 SVGAGI. Trimming cost V 0 bases and J 1 base, with 7 bases left between them. This CDR3 has 15 residues. CDR3: CASSYSPVSYNEQFF. The CDR3 DNA reads as TGTGCCAGCAGTTACTCCCCCGTTTCCTACAATGAGCAGTTCTTC.

CDR3 DNA sequence: TGTGCCAGCCGGGTTGGGGGACAGCGTAATTCACCCCTCCACTTT. Protein: CASRVGGQRNSPLHF. V and J are TRBV2 and TRBJ1-6; 7 positions match TRBD1. The CDR3 is 15 residues long. V shed 8 bases, J shed 6 bases, and the junction held 10 bases outside the gene matches. Germline lookup yields CDR1 SNHLY and CDR2 FYNNEI.

The V call is TRBV6-1, the J call TRBJ2-1; D remains ambiguous. Trimming removed 9 bases from V and 0 bases from J, with 15 bases in between. Germline loops: CDR1 MNHNS, CDR2 SASEGT. The CDR3 has 15 amino acids. CDR3 nucleotide sequence: TGTGCCAGTACCAAAGGACGAAGCTCCTACAATGAGCAGTTCTTC. It encodes CASTKGRSSYNEQFF.

The rearrangement links TRBV6-5 to TRBJ1-3; tentative D call: TRBD1 (6 bases). Germline CDR1 is MNHEY and CDR2 is SVGAGI. Trimming removed 4 bases at V and 9 bases at J, with 16 bases between. CDR3 length: 14 amino acids. Written as DNA, the CDR3 is TGTGCCAGCAGTTTCCAGGGGCCAAGGAGCACCATATATTTT. Translation: CASSFQGPRSTIYF.

This clone is a singleton in its sample. This rearrangement joins TRBV11-2 to TRBJ1-1; D possibly corresponds to TRBD1 (6 bases). CDR3 length equals 15 residues. V was trimmed by 3 bases and J by 4 bases, leaving 15 bases between them. CDR1 is SGHAT, CDR2 FQNNGV, per germline. CDR3 DNA sequence: TGTGCCAGCAGCTTTGTGAGGGGGGTCGGCACTGAAGCTTTCTTT. Protein sequence: CASSFVRGVGTEAFF.

The chain couples TRBV6-1 to TRBJ1-2; no clear D. The CDR3 has 12 residues. Germline CDR1 and CDR2: MNHNS and SASEGT. V was pared by 6 bases and J by 4 bases, with 9 bases between. The CDR3 DNA reads as TGTGCCAGCAGGGCAACGGTCTATGGCTACACCTTC. It specifies CASRATVYGYTF.

The genes are TRBV9 and TRBJ2-3; tentative D call: TRBD1 (6 bases). The CDR3 extends over 16 amino acids. Germline CDR1 reads SGDLS; CDR2 reads YYNGEE. Trimming took off 0 bases at V and 1 base at J, with 12 bases between the two ends. This CDR3 is CASSVAGQVGTDTQYF. CDR3 sequence (DNA): TGTGCCAGCAGCGTAGCGGGACAAGTTGGCACAGATACGCAGTATTTT.

This clone was counted once. The chain recombines TRBV21-1 with TRBJ2-7; the table's TRBD1 call for D was not verified on the DNA. TRBV21-1 corresponds to a pseudogene. The CDR3 is 17 amino acids. CDR3 sequence (DNA): TGTGCCAGCAGCCGCATACCGGGACAGATTTCCTCCTACGAGCAGTACTTC. Translation gives CASSRIPGQISSYEQYF.

This chain connects TRBV7-8 to TRBJ1-2, with D possibly being TRBD1 (5 bases). Trimming removed 3 bases from V and 8 bases from J, with 13 bases in between. Germline CDR1 is SGHVS and CDR2 is FQNEAQ. The CDR3 spans 13 residues. The CDR3 nucleotides are TGTGCCAGCAGCTTTTGGAGACAGTCGGGCTACACCTTC. Translating it yields CASSFWRQSGYTF.

The chain carries TRBV7-7 and TRBJ2-1, with 9 bases matching TRBD1. This CDR3 spans 15 amino acids. The V gene end was trimmed by 5 bases and the J gene end by 7 bases; junction bases not matched to a gene: 9. The V gene's germline CDR1 is SSHAT and CDR2 FNYEAQ (reference sequence). The CDR3 DNA follows: TGTGCCAGCAGCCGTACAACAGGGGGCAGGAATGAGCAGTTCTTC. Protein: CASSRTTGGRNEQFF.

V gene TRBV5-1 combines with J gene TRBJ2-7, with TRBD2 as a possible D gene (5 bases). CDR3 length: 13 residues. V shed 0 bases and J shed 3 bases, with 7 bases lying between them. CDR1 and CDR2 from the germline V gene are SGHRS and YFSETQ. The CDR3 here is CASSLATSYEQYF. Here the CDR3 DNA reads TGCGCCAGCAGCTTGGCTACTAGCTACGAGCAGTACTTC.

The rearrangement links TRBV30 to TRBJ2-3; a weak D match, TRBD2 (6 bases). The CDR3 length is 15 residues. V lost 3 bases and J 1 base, leaving 14 bases between the germline ends. CDR1 is GTSNPN and CDR2 is SVGIG in the germline V gene (reference sequence). Here the CDR3 DNA reads TGTGCCTGGAGCGACCGGGACTTTCGCACAGATACGCAGTATTTT. This translates into CAWSDRDFRTDTQYF.

CDR3 in DNA: TGTGCCAGCAGCTTACGGGAGGGAGCGCAAGCTTTCTTT. Translated, it gives CASSLREGAQAFF. J is TRBJ1-1 and V is TRBV5-4; D is undetermined. The CDR3 runs to 13 residues. V was trimmed by 2 bases and J by 9 bases, leaving 14 bases between them. Germline V gene lookup returns CDR1 SGHNT and CDR2 YYREEE (reference sequence).